This T cell receptor (beta chain) appears in the sequencing data of a study of blood T cell repertoires in COVID-19. The V gene lost 1 base and the J gene lost 0 bases, with 6 bases spanning the gap. This CDR3 has 14 amino acids. CDR1 is SGHVS and CDR2 is FQNEAQ in the germline V gene. TCRdb keeps only in-frame clones here, not all; method: immunoSEQ multiplex PCR. This sample has 120,000 to 150,000 clones, with around 90% found just once. The sequenced material came from peripheral blood. This rearrangement joins TRBV7-8 to TRBJ1-2, with no clear D. This receptor was taken from a human donor in a cohort sampled during active COVID-19. The CDR3 loop reads CASSLGTANYGYTF. For the CDR3, the DNA is TGTGCCAGCAGCTTAGGAACAGCTAACTATGGCTACACCTTC.